These 30 T cell receptor beta chains originate from one sample sequenced in a study of T cell responses to AZD1222 COVID-19 vaccine. The repertoire was sequenced with immunoSEQ multiplex PCR; TCRdb's copy has only in-frame clones and lacks some. This sample has some 150,000 clones, with more than 75% found just once. The sample was peripheral blood, taken 28 days after the second AZD1222 dose. These receptors all stem from an adult who received the AZD1222 COVID-19 vaccine.

The gene calls are TRBV14 and TRBJ2-4; 8 bases are a match to TRBD2. Germline V gives CDR1 SGHDN, CDR2 FVKESK. The CDR3 runs 16 residues. Trimming at V came to 0 bases and at J to 7 bases, leaving 8 bases not matched to a gene. CDR3 sequence (DNA): TGTGCCAGCAGCCAAGACGGGACTAGAGGAATTAACATTCAGTACTTC. Its translation: CASSQDGTRGINIQYF.

About this clone: The same CDR3 arises from other DNA sequences in this sample as well. The chain recombines TRBV30 with TRBJ1-5; D is undetermined. CDR3 length equals 13 residues. The germline V and J ends were trimmed by 2 bases and 0 bases, with 5 bases remaining between them. Per the germline V gene, CDR1 is GTSNPN and CDR2 is SVGIG (reference sequence). The CDR3 protein is CAWSRDSNQPQHF. CDR3 nucleotide sequence: TGTGCCTGGAGTAGAGATAGCAATCAGCCCCAGCATTTT.

The rearrangement uses TRBV28 and TRBJ2-5; D may be TRBD1 (5 bases). The CDR3 is made up of 15 amino acids. Trimming removed 3 bases at V and 4 bases at J, with 15 bases between. Germline V lookup: CDR1 MDHEN, CDR2 SYDVKM. The chain's CDR3 is CASSFQPLGPETQYF. The CDR3 nucleotides read TGTGCCAGCAGTTTTCAGCCCCTGGGGCCAGAGACCCAGTACTTC.

Only one count was recorded for this clone. The junction does not match germline at one end; this may be a read error. The chain combines TRBV5-6 with TRBJ2-7; D possibly corresponds to TRBD1 (6 bases). Per the germline V gene, CDR1 is SGHDT and CDR2 is YYEEEE. The CDR3 has 15 amino acids. CDR3 sequence reads: CASRLGFTGSYEQYF. The CDR3 DNA reads as TGTGCCAGCAGATTGGGGTTTACAGGGTCCTACGAGCAGTACTTC.

V is TRBV2 and J is TRBJ1-4; TRBD1 agrees at 10 bases. CDR3 length: 17 residues. Germline CDR1 and CDR2: SNHLY and FYNNEI. The trim removed 4 bases at V and 7 bases at J, leaving 12 bases unmatched. The CDR3 loop reads CASSGSLDRGRGEKLFF. CDR3 sequence (DNA): TGTGCCAGCAGTGGGTCCCTTGACAGGGGGCGCGGTGAAAAACTGTTTTTT.

The CDR3 region has the DNA TGCAGCGTATTGGGACAGGGTACCTACAATGAGCAGTTCTTC. Protein: CSVLGQGTYNEQFF. The chain is built from TRBV29-1 and TRBJ2-1; 9 bases are shared with TRBD1. CDR1 SQVTM and CDR2 ANQGSEA come from the germline V gene. This CDR3 has 14 residues. The junction had 5 bases not matched to a gene; V was cut back by 6 bases and J by 2 bases.

The V and J genes are TRBV12-3 or TRBV12-4 and TRBJ1-1; 7 nucleotides line up with TRBD1. The CDR3 is 13 residues long. V lost 6 bases, J lost 5 bases, and 6 bases stayed unmatched. The CDR3 bases are TGTGCCAGCAGACGACAGGGTAGTACTGAAGCTTTCTTT. This sequence encodes CASRRQGSTEAFF.

This clone was seen only once. The chain combines TRBV7-8 with TRBJ2-7; D remains unclear. This CDR3 has 12 amino acids. With 6 bases removed from V and 4 bases from J, the gap between germline ends came to 10 bases. Germline-derived CDR1 and CDR2 are SGHVS and FQNEAQ. The CDR3 DNA reads TGTGCCAGCAGTGTAACAGAATACGAGCAGTACTTC. Translation: CASSVTEYEQYF.

The chain has TRBV6-2 or TRBV6-3 and TRBJ2-2; TRBD2 agrees at 9 bases. CDR3 size: 18 residues. In germline, CDR1 is MNHEY, CDR2 SVGEGT. The ends lost 2 bases at V and 3 bases at J; junction bases unmatched: 10. The CDR3 is CASSYLRRRTSDTGELFF. CDR3 in DNA: TGTGCCAGCAGTTACCTAAGGAGAAGGACTAGCGACACCGGGGAGCTGTTTTTT.

Note on this clone: At one boundary the junction diverges from the germline segment, which might be a read error. This chain links TRBV24-1 with TRBJ2-1; 9 bases match TRBD2. The length of the CDR3 is 15 residues. The V gene's germline CDR1 is KGHDR and CDR2 SFDVKD. CDR3 coding DNA: TGTGCCGCCAGTGACGCTAGCGGGATGGGTTATGAGCAGTTCTTC. This gives the protein CAASDASGMGYEQFF.

This chain joins TRBV28 and TRBJ1-1, with no clear D. The germline gives CDR1 MDHEN, CDR2 SYDVKM. Trimming took off 8 bases at V and 1 base at J, with 2 bases between the two ends. This CDR3 is built from 10 residues. CDR3 sequence: CASGNTEAFF. CDR3 bases: TGTGCCAGCGGGAACACTGAAGCTTTCTTT.

The J gene is TRBJ1-1, the V gene TRBV18; no clear D gene. From germline, CDR1 is KGHSH and CDR2 LQKENI. Trimming shortened V by 5 bases and J by 0 bases, and 7 bases separated the two germline ends. CDR3 size: 13 residues. The CDR3 loop is CASSESLNTEAFF. Written as DNA, the CDR3 is TGTGCCAGCTCAGAGAGTTTGAACACTGAAGCTTTCTTT.

The chain couples TRBV19 to TRBJ2-1; TRBD2 might be the D (5 bases). The CDR3 has 14 amino acids. Trimming took 3 bases from V and 2 from J, leaving 8 bases between them. Looked up from germline, CDR1 is LNHDA and CDR2 is SQIVND (reference sequence). DNA of the CDR3: TGTGCCAGTAGTATGGTGGGAGCCTACAATGAGCAGTTCTTC. This translates into CASSMVGAYNEQFF.

V is TRBV5-1 and J is TRBJ2-5, with TRBD2 matching 11 bases. Germline CDR1 reads SGHRS; CDR2 reads YFSETQ. This CDR3 contains 17 residues. V was clipped by 4 bases and J by 5 bases; unmatched bases: 13. This CDR3 reads CASSGGLASGRLETQYF. The CDR3 DNA sequence: TGCGCCAGCAGCGGGGGCCTTGCTAGCGGGAGGCTGGAGACCCAGTACTTC.

J is TRBJ2-1 and V is TRBV4-2; maybe TRBD2 (6 bases). The CDR3 is made up of 13 amino acids. Germline CDR1 and CDR2: LGHNA and YNFKEQ. The CDR3 DNA follows: TGTGGCACCCGGGGGAGCTCCTACAATGAGCAGTTCTTC. It translates to CGTRGSSYNEQFF.

V gene TRBV7-2 combines with J gene TRBJ2-3; D unclear. The CDR3 spans 11 residues. Deletions cut 4 bases from V and 8 bases from J, with 7 bases between. From germline, CDR1 is SGHTA and CDR2 FQGNSA. The CDR3 region is CASSSTRTQYF. In DNA, the CDR3 is TGTGCCAGCAGCTCCACCCGTACGCAGTATTTT. The whole variable domain, remainder taken from reference TRBV7-2 and TRBJ2-3, is GAGVSQSPSNKVTEKGKDVELRCDPISGHTALYWYRQSLGQGLEFLIYFQGNSAPDKSGLPSDRFSAERTGGSVSTLTIQRTQQEDSAVYLCASSSTRTQYFGPGTRLTVL.

The J gene is TRBJ1-3, the V gene TRBV6-5; perhaps TRBD1 as D (6 bases). V lost 7 bases, J lost 0 bases, and 10 bases lay in between. Germline V gives CDR1 MNHEY, CDR2 SVGAGI. This CDR3 region has 14 residues. The CDR3 bases are TGTGCCAGCATGGACAGATTCTCTGGAAACACCATATATTTT. Encoded protein: CASMDRFSGNTIYF.

This sequence joins TRBV7-3 and TRBJ1-1; the D gene is possibly TRBD1 (5 bases). Germline CDR1 reads SGHTA; CDR2 reads FQGTGA. This CDR3 contains 17 residues. Trimming took off 2 bases at V and 6 bases at J, with 22 bases between the two ends. The CDR3 spells CASSLEGGAGLLAEAFF. The CDR3 nucleotides read TGTGCCAGCAGCTTAGAAGGAGGGGCAGGGCTCCTGGCTGAAGCTTTCTTT.

The chain recombines TRBV5-4 with TRBJ2-3; possibly TRBD2 for D (5 bases). Between the trimmed V and J ends, which lost 6 bases and 5 bases, there was a span of 13 bases. The CDR3 is made up of 13 amino acids. The germline gives CDR1 SGHNT, CDR2 YYREEE (reference sequence). For the CDR3, the DNA is TGTGCCAGCACTGGTCGGGAAGTAGATACGCAGTATTTT. Translated, it gives CASTGREVDTQYF. The full variable domain, completed using reference TRBV5-4 and TRBJ2-3, is ETGVTQSPTHLIKTRGQQVTLRCSSQSGHNTVSWYQQALGQGPQFIFQYYREEENGRGNFPPRFSGLQFPNYSSELNVNALELDDSALYLCASTGREVDTQYFGPGTRLTVL.

The genes are TRBV7-2 and TRBJ1-3; D may be TRBD1 (6 bases). Trimming left V 2 bases short and J 4 bases short, with 15 bases between. The germline gives CDR1 SGHTA, CDR2 FQGNSA. The CDR3 has 16 residues. The CDR3 nucleotides are TGTGCCAGCAGCTTACGACAGGCTTGGGGAGGAAACACCATATATTTT. Its translation: CASSLRQAWGGNTIYF.

The V and J genes are TRBV29-1 and TRBJ2-1; D possibly corresponds to TRBD1 (5 bases). This CDR3 has 16 amino acids. Between the trimmed V and J ends, which lost 5 bases and 2 bases, there was a span of 19 bases. Per germline, CDR1 SQVTM and CDR2 ANQGSEA. The CDR3 here is CSVQSRQGVAYNEQFF. In DNA form, the CDR3 reads TGCAGCGTTCAAAGTCGCCAGGGTGTGGCCTACAATGAGCAGTTCTTC.

The genes are TRBV3-1 (or the pseudogene TRBV3-2) and TRBJ2-7, with 10 bases aligning to TRBD1. With 2 bases clipped from V and 6 bases from J, the junction kept 4 bases outside the gene matches. The CDR3 contains 14 residues. Per the germline V gene, CDR1 is LGHDT and CDR2 is YNNKEL (reference sequence). The CDR3 DNA reads as TGTGCCAGCAGCCAATGGGACAGGGGTACCGAGCAGTACTTC. Translated, it gives CASSQWDRGTEQYF.

The J gene is TRBJ2-7, the V gene TRBV12-3 or TRBV12-4; the D is unclear. Between the trimmed V and J ends, which lost 1 base and 6 bases, there was a span of 4 bases. The CDR3 contains 11 residues. CDR3 amino acids: CASSLGAEQYF. The CDR3 bases are TGTGCCAGCAGTTTAGGGGCCGAGCAGTACTTC.

J is TRBJ2-7 and V is TRBV20-1; D gene uncertain. This CDR3 comprises 11 residues. Germline V lookup: CDR1 DFQATT, CDR2 SNEGSKA (reference sequence). With 3 bases removed from V and 4 bases from J, the gap between germline ends came to 7 bases. The CDR3 region is CSASLEYEQYF. For the CDR3, the DNA is TGCAGTGCTAGCTTGGAATACGAGCAGTACTTC.

As DNA, the CDR3 is TGTGCCTGGAGTCCTCAGGGGTCGGGCAATCAGCCCCAGCATTTT. Its translation: CAWSPQGSGNQPQHF. The J gene is TRBJ1-5, the V gene TRBV30; D possibly corresponds to TRBD1 (6 bases). Trimming shortened V by 2 bases and J by 2 bases, and 13 bases separated the two germline ends. CDR1 GTSNPN and CDR2 SVGIG come from the germline V gene (reference sequence). The CDR3 contains 15 residues.

This chain's CDR3 is CASSPFDLGRLNTEAFF. Written as DNA, the CDR3 is TGTGCCAGCAGTCCATTCGATCTCGGACGGCTGAACACTGAAGCTTTCTTT. The chain carries TRBV6-6 and TRBJ1-1; D gene ambiguous. The CDR3 contains 17 residues. In germline, CDR1 is MNHNY, CDR2 SVGAGI (reference sequence). V was pared by 5 bases and J by 0 bases, with 19 bases between.

Comment on this clone: The junction shows a germline mismatch at one end, possibly a read error. The CDR3 is CASSPVGYSYERNF. CDR3 bases: TGTGCCAGCAGCCCAGTGGGGTACTCCTACGAGCGAAACTTC. This rearrangement joins TRBV7-2 to TRBJ2-7, with D hard to call. CDR3 size: 14 residues. From germline, CDR1 is SGHTA and CDR2 FQGNSA.

This clone has a handful of counts. The V gene is TRBV9, the J gene TRBJ2-3, with D unclear. This CDR3 is built from 11 residues. The ends were cut back, 0 bases at V and 5 bases at J, with 1 base in the middle. Per the germline V gene, CDR1 is SGDLS and CDR2 is YYNGEE. The CDR3 sequence is CASSVEDTQYF. The CDR3 DNA reads as TGTGCCAGCAGCGTAGAAGATACGCAGTATTTT.

The rearrangement uses TRBV5-6 and TRBJ2-5; TRBD1 matches at 9 bases. Germline CDR1 SGHDT, CDR2 YYEEEE. Trimming removed 4 bases from V and 1 base from J; junction bases left unmatched: 5. The CDR3 totals 15 residues. CDR3 protein: CASSDWDRAQETQYF. In DNA, the CDR3 is TGTGCCAGCAGCGATTGGGACAGGGCCCAAGAGACCCAGTACTTC.

This chain links TRBV6-5 with TRBJ2-3; tentative D call: TRBD1 (5 bases). In germline, CDR1 is MNHEY, CDR2 SVGAGI. The CDR3 is made up of 16 amino acids. V dropped 4 bases and J dropped 3 bases, with 17 bases sitting between them. CDR3 loop: CASSSLRGVRTDTQYF. The CDR3 DNA is TGTGCCAGCAGTTCCCTTAGGGGCGTGAGGACAGATACGCAGTATTTT.